Reported below is one T cell receptor beta chain. The CDR3 contains 12 residues. V lost 6 bases, J lost 7 bases, and 13 bases lay in between. The sample belongs to a study of blood T cell repertoires in COVID-19. Study-level background: Material from acute and convalescent COVID-19 was sourced from the United States, Italy and Spain. Sample material is recorded as cDNA or gDNA derived from T cells, B-cell-depleted T cells, or PBMCs.

TCRdb's table, derived via immunoSEQ multiplex PCR, lists solely in-frame clones and lacks some. The repertoire holds roughly 250,000 clones, with approximately 85% as singletons. The chain uses TRBV12-3 or TRBV12-4 and TRBJ2-7, with D hard to call. The material sequenced was peripheral blood. The TCR originated in a woman aged 60-75 years with active or convalescent COVID-19. DNA of the CDR3: TGTGCCAGCAGCCGTTCCGGGTGGGAGCAGTACTTC. Encoded protein: CASSRSGWEQYF.